The 22 T cell receptor beta chains in this list originate from one sample, sequenced in a study of T cell repertoires in cytomegalovirus infection. TCRdb independently ran MiXCR on the reads; one entry per CDR3 protein. Counted here are around 260,000 distinct CDR3 sequences, approximately 10% occurring once; the ten biggest clones make up roughly 15%. The specimen was PBMCs. Receptors originate from a human donor in good health (CMV status not recorded). Some clones in this sample may be carry-over from other donors' samples.

The table lists this clonotype with many counts. This chain joins TRBV12-3 or TRBV12-4 and TRBJ2-2, with 7 bases aligning to TRBD1. The CDR3 consists of 16 residues. With 6 bases clipped from V and 0 bases from J, the junction kept 7 bases outside the gene matches. The CDR3 loop reads CASRPTGTTNTGELFF. Written as DNA, the CDR3 is TGTGCCAGCAGGCCGACAGGGACCACGAACACCGGGGAGCTGTTTTTT.

This clonotype was detected only a few times. This chain joins TRBV5-5 and TRBJ1-1; 7 nucleotides line up with TRBD1. Germline values: CDR1 SGHKS, CDR2 YYEKEE (reference sequence). V lost 2 bases to trimming and J lost 4 bases; unmatched junction nucleotides: 8. The CDR3 loop spans 15 amino acids. The CDR3, as DNA: TGTGCCAGCAGCTTCCCCAGGGGGGCGGTCACTGAAGCTTTCTTT. Translation gives CASSFPRGAVTEAFF.

This clonotype showed up many times. J is TRBJ1-1 and V is TRBV7-8, with 7 bases matching TRBD1. The junction had 10 bases not matched to a gene; V was cut back by 5 bases and J by 1 base. The CDR3 has 16 amino acids. Germline CDR1 reads SGHVS; CDR2 reads FQNEAQ. CDR3 DNA: TGTGCCAGCAGCCTCCGAAGGGACAGCTGGAACACTGAAGCTTTCTTT. Encoded protein: CASSLRRDSWNTEAFF.

This clonotype has a count of ten or more. The chain has TRBV7-2 and TRBJ2-3, with D uncertain. Germline loops: CDR1 SGHTA, CDR2 FQGNSA. This CDR3 contains 17 residues. Trimming removed 2 bases from V and 5 bases from J, with 20 bases in between. CDR3 nucleotides: TGTGCCAGCAGCTTAAACAGTCTATTCCCCCGAATAGATACGCAGTATTTT. Translation: CASSLNSLFPRIDTQYF.

There are many counts of this clonotype. The gene calls are TRBV27 and TRBJ1-2; perhaps TRBD1 as D (5 bases). CDR1 is MNHEY, CDR2 SMNVEV, per germline (reference sequence). This CDR3 contains 16 residues. Trimming removed 5 bases from V and 2 bases from J, with 18 bases in between. In DNA, the CDR3 is TGTGCCAGCAGTCCTCACCGGGACCGCGGAAACTATGGCTACACCTTC. The encoded protein is CASSPHRDRGNYGYTF.

This clonotype was observed at least ten times. J is TRBJ1-2 and V is TRBV12-5; D may be TRBD1 (5 bases). The germline V gene has CDR1 LGHNT and CDR2 FRNRAP. V was pared by 3 bases and J by 7 bases, with 15 bases between. This CDR3 spans 14 amino acids. CDR3 nucleotide sequence: TGTGCTAGTGGTTTCTCGGGGGAATCGGGTGGCTACACCTTC. Translated: CASGFSGESGGYTF.

This clonotype was observed at least ten times. The chain combines TRBV7-8 with TRBJ1-4; 7 bases fit TRBD1. The CDR3 sequence is 16 residues long. CDR1 and CDR2 from the germline V gene are SGHVS and FQNEAQ. V trimming: 5 bases; J trimming: 0 bases; junction bases outside the gene matches: 6. The CDR3 nucleotides read TGTGCCAGCAGCGGGGGACAGCTTGCAACTAATGAAAAACTGTTTTTT. It yields the protein CASSGGQLATNEKLFF. The full variable domain, with the rest looked up from reference TRBV7-8 and TRBJ1-4, is GAGVSQSPRYKVAKRGQDVALRCDPISGHVSLFWYQQALGQGPEFLTYFQNEAQLDKSGLPSDRFFAERPEGSVSTLKIQRTQQEDSAVYLCASSGGQLATNEKLFFGSGTQLSVL.

This clonotype was observed at least ten times. The V and J genes are TRBV6-1 and TRBJ2-7, with D tentatively TRBD1 (6 bases). Looked up from germline, CDR1 is MNHNS and CDR2 is SASEGT. This CDR3 comprises 15 residues. Trimming removed 5 bases at V and 6 bases at J, with 20 bases between. DNA of the CDR3: TGTGCCAGCAGTCAAGTGGGACACCCTTTGGGCGAGCAGTACTTC. This sequence encodes CASSQVGHPLGEQYF.

This clonotype was counted only a few times. CDR3 residues: CASSISGIPNTEAFF. The CDR3 nucleotides read TGTGCCAGTAGTATAAGTGGCATACCGAACACTGAAGCTTTCTTT. The chain is built from TRBV19 and TRBJ1-1; D not certain. CDR3 length: 15 amino acids. Trimming left V 2 bases short and J 1 base short, with 11 bases between. The germline gives CDR1 LNHDA, CDR2 SQIVND (reference sequence).

The table lists this clonotype with a few counts. J is TRBJ1-1 and V is TRBV2; D is ambiguous. The CDR3 contains 15 residues. The germline V gene has CDR1 SNHLY and CDR2 FYNNEI. V lost 4 bases to trimming and J lost 2 bases, with 14 bases between them. Here the CDR3 DNA reads TGTGCCAGCAGTGCGACCGGACTTTCTAACACTGAAGCTTTCTTT. Translated, it gives CASSATGLSNTEAFF.

This chain connects TRBV6-2 or TRBV6-3 to TRBJ2-1; no clear D gene. Trimming removed 10 bases from V and 7 bases from J, with 14 bases in between. Looked up from germline, CDR1 is MNHEY and CDR2 is SVGEGT. The length of the CDR3 is 12 residues. CDR3 nucleotides: TGTGCCACGGAGAGATTCGGGAATGAGCAGTTCTTC. It encodes CATERFGNEQFF.

V gene TRBV2 combines with J gene TRBJ1-5; D uncertain. Trimming removed 2 bases from V and 7 bases from J, with 15 bases in between. This CDR3 contains 15 residues. Germline V gene data show CDR1 as SNHLY and CDR2 as FYNNEI. The CDR3 protein is CASSENAVRGQPQHF. The DNA of the CDR3 is TGTGCCAGCAGTGAAAACGCGGTTAGAGGCCAGCCCCAGCATTTT.

In its sample, this clonotype was seen many times. The V and J genes are TRBV7-9 and TRBJ2-1, with 8 positions matching TRBD1. The germline CDR1 and CDR2 sequences are SEHNR and FQNEAQ (reference sequence). The V and J ends lost 6 bases and 15 bases, in that order; junction bases with no gene match: 10. This CDR3 has 12 amino acids. This CDR3 reads CASSSQDRDLFF. The CDR3 region has the DNA TGTGCCAGCAGTTCTCAGGACAGGGACCTGTTCTTC.

This clonotype was counted at least ten times. This chain joins TRBV11-3 and TRBJ2-5, with TRBD2 matching 12 bases. The CDR3 contains 16 residues. J was trimmed by 0 bases and V by 3 bases; bases with no gene match: 2. Germline values: CDR1 SGHNT, CDR2 YENEEA. The CDR3 loop reads CASSFPSGGDQETQYF. DNA of the CDR3: TGTGCCAGCAGCTTCCCTAGCGGGGGGGACCAAGAGACCCAGTACTTC.

There are a few counts of this clonotype. This rearrangement joins TRBV7-9 to TRBJ1-5; a weak D match, TRBD1 (5 bases). Per the germline V gene, CDR1 is SEHNR and CDR2 is FQNEAQ (reference sequence). V was trimmed by 3 bases and J by 0 bases, leaving 12 bases between them. The CDR3 consists of 16 residues. Written as DNA, the CDR3 is TGTGCCAGCAGCTTGGGGTCAGGGTATAGCAATCAGCCCCAGCATTTT. It codes for CASSLGSGYSNQPQHF.

This clonotype showed up many times. V and J are TRBV12-3 or TRBV12-4 and TRBJ1-5, with D possibly being TRBD1 (5 bases). V was cut by 6 bases and J by 0 bases, with 18 bases left in between. The CDR3 spans 17 residues. CDR3 DNA sequence: TGTGCCAGCAGCACATGGGGCGGGACTTTTAGCAATCAGCCCCAGCATTTT. Residues: CASSTWGGTFSNQPQHF.

The chain joins TRBV29-1 to TRBJ2-1; D is tentatively TRBD1 or TRBD2 (5 bases each). CDR1 SQVTM and CDR2 ANQGSEA come from the germline V gene. The CDR3 extends over 14 amino acids. Trimming took 3 bases from V and 9 from J, leaving 18 bases between them. The CDR3 spells CSVDRDGVLREQFF. The CDR3 nucleotides read TGCAGCGTTGACCGGGACGGAGTCTTACGTGAGCAGTTCTTC.

This clonotype occurred many times. This chain uses TRBV12-3 or TRBV12-4 with TRBJ1-2, with TRBD1 matching over 9 bases. The CDR3 sequence is 15 residues long. Trimming removed 3 bases from V and 3 bases from J; junction bases left unmatched: 5. CDR3 coding DNA: TGTGCCAGCAGTTTTGGAAGGACAGGGGACTATGGCTACACCTTC. As protein: CASSFGRTGDYGYTF.

This sequence joins TRBV29-1 and TRBJ2-7; no definite D call. The ends were cut back, 6 bases at V and 4 bases at J, with 4 bases in the middle. Germline V gene data show CDR1 as SQVTM and CDR2 as ANQGSEA. The CDR3 is 9 residues long. CDR3 sequence (DNA): TGCAGCGTCCCGTACGAGCAGTACTTC. It translates to CSVPYEQYF.

The sample holds many counts of this clonotype. This chain links TRBV9 with TRBJ2-6, with 14 bases fitting TRBD2. The CDR3 runs to 19 residues. Germline V gives CDR1 SGDLS, CDR2 YYNGEE. V gave up 0 bases and J gave up 3 bases; unmatched junction bases: 5. The CDR3 loop is CASSVEGLAGAVGANVLTF. CDR3 coding DNA: TGTGCCAGCAGCGTAGAGGGACTAGCGGGAGCTGTTGGGGCCAACGTCCTGACTTTC.

This clonotype appeared many times. The chain recombines TRBV7-2 with TRBJ2-3, with D possibly being TRBD1 (5 bases). The V and J ends lost 5 bases and 3 bases respectively, with 15 bases between them. Germline values: CDR1 SGHTA, CDR2 FQGNSA. The CDR3 sequence is 15 residues long. The DNA for the CDR3 is TGTGCCAGCAGCCCGCAGGGAATTGAGACAGATACGCAGTATTTT. Residues: CASSPQGIETDTQYF.

This clonotype showed up many times. V gene TRBV11-2 combines with J gene TRBJ1-4; TRBD1 might be the D (6 bases). In germline, CDR1 is SGHAT, CDR2 FQNNGV. The CDR3 runs 16 residues. The germline V and J ends were trimmed by 5 bases and 0 bases, with 13 bases remaining between them. As DNA, the CDR3 is TGTGCCAGCAGCGTCTATACAGGGCCAACTAATGAAAAACTGTTTTTT. Its translation is CASSVYTGPTNEKLFF. The variable domain in full, completed from reference TRBV11-2 and TRBJ1-4, reads EAGVAQSPRYKIIEKRQSVAFWCNPISGHATLYWYQQILGQGPKLLIQFQNNGVVDDSQLPKDRFSAERLKGVDSTLKIQPAKLEDSAVYLCASSVYTGPTNEKLFFGSGTQLSVL.